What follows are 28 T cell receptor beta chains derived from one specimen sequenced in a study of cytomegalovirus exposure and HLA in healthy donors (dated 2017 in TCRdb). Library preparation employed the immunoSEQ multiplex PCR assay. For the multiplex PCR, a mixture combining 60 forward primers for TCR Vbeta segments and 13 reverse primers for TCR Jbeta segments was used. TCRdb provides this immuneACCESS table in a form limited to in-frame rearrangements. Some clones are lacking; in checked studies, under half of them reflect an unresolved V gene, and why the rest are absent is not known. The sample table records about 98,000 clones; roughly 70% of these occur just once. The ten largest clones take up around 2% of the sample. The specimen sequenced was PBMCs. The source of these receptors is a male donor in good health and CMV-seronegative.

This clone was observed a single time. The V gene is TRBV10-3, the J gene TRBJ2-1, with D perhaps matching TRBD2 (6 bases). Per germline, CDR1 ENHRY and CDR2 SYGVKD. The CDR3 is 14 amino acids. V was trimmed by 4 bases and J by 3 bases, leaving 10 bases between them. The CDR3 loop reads CAISAGVFYNEQFF. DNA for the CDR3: TGTGCCATCAGTGCGGGAGTGTTCTACAATGAGCAGTTCTTC.

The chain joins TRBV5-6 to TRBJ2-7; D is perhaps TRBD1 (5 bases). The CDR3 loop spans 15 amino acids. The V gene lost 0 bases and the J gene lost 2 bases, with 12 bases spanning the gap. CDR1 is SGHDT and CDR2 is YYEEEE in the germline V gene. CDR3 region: CASSLEGPGTYEQYF. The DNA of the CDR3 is TGTGCCAGCAGCTTGGAGGGGCCAGGCACCTACGAGCAGTACTTC.

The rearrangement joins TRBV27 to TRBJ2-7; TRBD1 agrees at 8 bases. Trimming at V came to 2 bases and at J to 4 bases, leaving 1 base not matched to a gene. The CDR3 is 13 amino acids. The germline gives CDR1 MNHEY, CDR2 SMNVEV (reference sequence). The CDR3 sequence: CASSLGTGYEQYF. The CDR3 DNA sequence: TGTGCCAGCAGTTTAGGGACAGGATACGAGCAGTACTTC.

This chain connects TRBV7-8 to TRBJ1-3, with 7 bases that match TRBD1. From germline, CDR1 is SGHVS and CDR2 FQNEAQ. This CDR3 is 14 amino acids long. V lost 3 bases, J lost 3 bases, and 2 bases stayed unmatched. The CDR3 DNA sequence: TGTGCCAGCAGCTTGACAGGGTATGGAAACACCATATATTTT. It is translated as CASSLTGYGNTIYF.

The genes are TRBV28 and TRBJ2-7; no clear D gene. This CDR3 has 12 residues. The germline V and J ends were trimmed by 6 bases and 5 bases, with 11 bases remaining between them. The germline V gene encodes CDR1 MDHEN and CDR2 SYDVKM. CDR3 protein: CASSSTPDEQYF. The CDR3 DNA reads TGTGCCAGCAGCTCTACTCCCGACGAGCAGTACTTC.

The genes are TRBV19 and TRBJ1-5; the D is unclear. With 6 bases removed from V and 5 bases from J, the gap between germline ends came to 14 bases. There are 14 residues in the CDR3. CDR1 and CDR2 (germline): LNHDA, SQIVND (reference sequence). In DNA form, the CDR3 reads TGTGCCAGTAGCGGGGTCCGTAAGGATCAGCCCCAGCATTTT. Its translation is CASSGVRKDQPQHF.

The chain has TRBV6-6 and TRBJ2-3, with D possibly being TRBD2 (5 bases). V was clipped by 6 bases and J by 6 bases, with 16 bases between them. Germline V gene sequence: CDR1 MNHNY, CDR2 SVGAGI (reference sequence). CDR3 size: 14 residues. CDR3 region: CASSSGLSLDTQYF. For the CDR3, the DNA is TGTGCCAGCAGCTCGGGGTTAAGCCTGGATACGCAGTATTTT.

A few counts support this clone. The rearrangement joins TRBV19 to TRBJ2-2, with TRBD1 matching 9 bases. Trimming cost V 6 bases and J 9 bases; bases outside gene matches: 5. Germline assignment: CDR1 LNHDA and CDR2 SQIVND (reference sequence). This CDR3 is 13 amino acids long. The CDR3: CASSHRGPRELFF. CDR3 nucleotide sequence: TGTGCCAGTAGCCACAGGGGGCCAAGGGAGCTGTTTTTT.

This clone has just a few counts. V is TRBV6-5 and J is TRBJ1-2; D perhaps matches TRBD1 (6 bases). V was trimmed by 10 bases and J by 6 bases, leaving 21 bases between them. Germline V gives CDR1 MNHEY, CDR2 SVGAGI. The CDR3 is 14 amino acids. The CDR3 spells CATLMRAGEDGYTF. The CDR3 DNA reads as TGTGCCACCCTGATGCGGGCAGGGGAAGATGGCTACACCTTC.

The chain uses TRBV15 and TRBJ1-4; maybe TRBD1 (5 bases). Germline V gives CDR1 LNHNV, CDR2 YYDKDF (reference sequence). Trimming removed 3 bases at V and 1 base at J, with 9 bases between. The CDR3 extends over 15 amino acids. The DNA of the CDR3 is TGTGCCACCAGCAGGGGGCGAGTAACTAATGAAAAACTGTTTTTT. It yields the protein CATSRGRVTNEKLFF.

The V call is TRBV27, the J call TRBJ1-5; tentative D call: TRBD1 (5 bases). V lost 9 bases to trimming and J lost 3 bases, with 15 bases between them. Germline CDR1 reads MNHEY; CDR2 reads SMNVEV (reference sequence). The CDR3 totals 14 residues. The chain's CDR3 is CASGVGGTNQPQHF. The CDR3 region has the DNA TGTGCCAGTGGGGTGGGGGGAACCAATCAGCCCCAGCATTTT.

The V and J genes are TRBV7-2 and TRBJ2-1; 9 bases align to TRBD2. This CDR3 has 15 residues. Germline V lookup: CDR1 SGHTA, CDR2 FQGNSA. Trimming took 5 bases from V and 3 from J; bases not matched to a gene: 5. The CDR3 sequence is CASSTRLADYNEQFF. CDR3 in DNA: TGTGCCAGCAGCACCCGACTAGCGGACTACAATGAGCAGTTCTTC. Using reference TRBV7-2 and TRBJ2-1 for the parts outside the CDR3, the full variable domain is GAGVSQSPSNKVTEKGKDVELRCDPISGHTALYWYRQSLGQGLEFLIYFQGNSAPDKSGLPSDRFSAERTGGSVSTLTIQRTQQEDSAVYLCASSTRLADYNEQFFGPGTRLTVL.

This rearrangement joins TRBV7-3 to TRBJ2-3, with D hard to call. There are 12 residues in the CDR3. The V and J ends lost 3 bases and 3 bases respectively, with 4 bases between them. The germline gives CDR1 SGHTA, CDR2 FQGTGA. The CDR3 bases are TGTGCCAGCAGCTTGAGGACAGATACGCAGTATTTT. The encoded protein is CASSLRTDTQYF.

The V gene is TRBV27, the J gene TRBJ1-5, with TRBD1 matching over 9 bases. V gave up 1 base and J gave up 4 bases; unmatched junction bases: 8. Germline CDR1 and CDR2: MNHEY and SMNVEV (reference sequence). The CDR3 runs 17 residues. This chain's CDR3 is CASSLYSGGTGNQPQHF. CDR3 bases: TGTGCCAGCAGTTTATATAGCGGGGGGACAGGGAATCAGCCCCAGCATTTT.

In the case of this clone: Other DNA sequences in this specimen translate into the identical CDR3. The CDR3 sequence: CASSTGGTDTQYF. CDR3 nucleotide sequence: TGTGCCAGTAGTACAGGGGGCACAGATACGCAGTATTTT. This rearrangement joins TRBV19 to TRBJ2-3; D might be TRBD1 (6 bases). Trimming pared 4 bases from V and 1 base from J, leaving 6 bases between. Germline loops: CDR1 LNHDA, CDR2 SQIVND (reference sequence). The CDR3 totals 13 residues.

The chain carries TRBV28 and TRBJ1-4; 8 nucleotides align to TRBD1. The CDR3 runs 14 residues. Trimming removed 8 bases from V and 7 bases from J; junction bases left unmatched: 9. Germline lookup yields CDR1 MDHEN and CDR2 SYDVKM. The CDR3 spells CASRAQGAAEKLFF. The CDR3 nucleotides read TGTGCCAGCCGTGCTCAGGGGGCAGCTGAAAAACTGTTTTTT.

The CDR3: CASKQGQASQETQYF. In DNA, the CDR3 is TGTGCCAGCAAACAGGGACAGGCGAGCCAAGAGACCCAGTACTTC. The rearrangement joins TRBV7-8 to TRBJ2-5; TRBD1 matches 8 bases. The CDR3 runs to 15 residues. Trimming removed 7 bases from V and 1 base from J; junction bases left unmatched: 8. Germline V gives CDR1 SGHVS, CDR2 FQNEAQ.

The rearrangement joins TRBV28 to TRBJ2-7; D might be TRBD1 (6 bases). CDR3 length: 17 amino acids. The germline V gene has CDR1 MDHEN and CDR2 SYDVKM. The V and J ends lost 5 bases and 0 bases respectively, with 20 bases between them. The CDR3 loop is CASSVTLTGSSSYEQYF. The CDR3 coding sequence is TGTGCCAGCAGTGTCACACTAACAGGGTCGAGCTCCTACGAGCAGTACTTC.

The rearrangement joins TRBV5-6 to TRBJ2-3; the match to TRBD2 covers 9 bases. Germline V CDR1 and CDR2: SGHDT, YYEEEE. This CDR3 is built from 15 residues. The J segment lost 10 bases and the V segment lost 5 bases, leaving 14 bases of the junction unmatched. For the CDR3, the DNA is TGTGCCAGCAGACATTGGGGAAATAGCGGGAGAGCGCAGTATTTT. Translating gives CASRHWGNSGRAQYF. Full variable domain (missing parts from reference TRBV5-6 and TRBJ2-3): DAGVTQSPTHLIKTRGQQVTLRCSPKSGHDTVSWYQQALGQGPQFIFQYYEEEERQRGNFPDRFSGHQFPNYSSELNVNALLLGDSALYLCASRHWGNSGRAQYFGPGTRLTVL.

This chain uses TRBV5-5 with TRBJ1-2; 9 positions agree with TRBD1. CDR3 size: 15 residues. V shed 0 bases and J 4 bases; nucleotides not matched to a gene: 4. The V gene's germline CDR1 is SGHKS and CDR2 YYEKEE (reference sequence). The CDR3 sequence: CASSLATGGGYGYTF. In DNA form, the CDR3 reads TGTGCCAGCAGCTTGGCCACAGGGGGCGGCTATGGCTACACCTTC.

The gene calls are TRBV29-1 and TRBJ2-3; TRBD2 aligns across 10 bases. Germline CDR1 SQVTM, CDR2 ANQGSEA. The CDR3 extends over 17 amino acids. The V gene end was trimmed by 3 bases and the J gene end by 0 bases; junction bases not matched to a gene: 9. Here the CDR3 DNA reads TGCAGCGTTGACGGTGGAGCGGGAGGGCCGAGCACAGATACGCAGTATTTT. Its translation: CSVDGGAGGPSTDTQYF.

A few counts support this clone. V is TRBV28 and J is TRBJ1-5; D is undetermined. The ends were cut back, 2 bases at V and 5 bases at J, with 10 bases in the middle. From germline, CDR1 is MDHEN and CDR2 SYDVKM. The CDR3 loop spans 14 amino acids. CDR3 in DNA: TGTGCCAGCAGTTTAGACCCGAGGGATCAGCCCCAGCATTTT. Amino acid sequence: CASSLDPRDQPQHF.

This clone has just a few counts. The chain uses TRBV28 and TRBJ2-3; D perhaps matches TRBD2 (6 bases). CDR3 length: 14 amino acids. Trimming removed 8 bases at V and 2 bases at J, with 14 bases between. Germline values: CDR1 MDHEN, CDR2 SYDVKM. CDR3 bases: TGTGCCAGCCAGCGGACTATCTCCACAGATACGCAGTATTTT. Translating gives CASQRTISTDTQYF.

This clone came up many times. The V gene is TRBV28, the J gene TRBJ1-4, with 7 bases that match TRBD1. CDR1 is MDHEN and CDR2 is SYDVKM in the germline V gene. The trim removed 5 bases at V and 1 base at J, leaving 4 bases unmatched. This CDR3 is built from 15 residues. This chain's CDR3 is CASSVQGVTNEKLFF. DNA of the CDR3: TGTGCCAGCAGTGTTCAGGGGGTAACTAATGAAAAACTGTTTTTT.

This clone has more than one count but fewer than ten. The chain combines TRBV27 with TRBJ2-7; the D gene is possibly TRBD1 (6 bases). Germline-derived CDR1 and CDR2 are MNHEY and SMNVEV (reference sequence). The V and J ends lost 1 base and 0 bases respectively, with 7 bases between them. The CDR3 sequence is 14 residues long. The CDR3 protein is CASSLYRDSYEQYF. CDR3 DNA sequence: TGTGCCAGCAGTTTATACAGGGACTCCTACGAGCAGTACTTC.

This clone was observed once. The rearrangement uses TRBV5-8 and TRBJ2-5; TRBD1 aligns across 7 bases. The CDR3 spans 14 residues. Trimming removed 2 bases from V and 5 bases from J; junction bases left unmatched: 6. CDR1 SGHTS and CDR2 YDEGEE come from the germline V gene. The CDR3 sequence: CASSFEQGLETQYF. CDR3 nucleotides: TGTGCCAGCAGCTTCGAACAGGGGTTGGAGACCCAGTACTTC.

CDR3 protein: CAISESTSGSDEQYF. CDR3 nucleotides: TGTGCCATCAGTGAGTCGACTAGCGGGAGCGACGAGCAGTACTTC. The chain links TRBV10-3 to TRBJ2-7; 12 positions agree with TRBD2. The CDR3 is made up of 15 amino acids. Looked up from germline, CDR1 is ENHRY and CDR2 is SYGVKD. J lost 5 bases, V lost 0 bases, and 2 bases had no gene match.

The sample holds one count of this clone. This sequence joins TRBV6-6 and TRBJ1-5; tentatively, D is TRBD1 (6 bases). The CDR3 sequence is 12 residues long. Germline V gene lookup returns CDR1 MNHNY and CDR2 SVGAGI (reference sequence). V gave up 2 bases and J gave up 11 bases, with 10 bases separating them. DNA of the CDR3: TGTGCCAGCAGTTACGGGGACATAACCCAGCATTTT. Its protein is CASSYGDITQHF.